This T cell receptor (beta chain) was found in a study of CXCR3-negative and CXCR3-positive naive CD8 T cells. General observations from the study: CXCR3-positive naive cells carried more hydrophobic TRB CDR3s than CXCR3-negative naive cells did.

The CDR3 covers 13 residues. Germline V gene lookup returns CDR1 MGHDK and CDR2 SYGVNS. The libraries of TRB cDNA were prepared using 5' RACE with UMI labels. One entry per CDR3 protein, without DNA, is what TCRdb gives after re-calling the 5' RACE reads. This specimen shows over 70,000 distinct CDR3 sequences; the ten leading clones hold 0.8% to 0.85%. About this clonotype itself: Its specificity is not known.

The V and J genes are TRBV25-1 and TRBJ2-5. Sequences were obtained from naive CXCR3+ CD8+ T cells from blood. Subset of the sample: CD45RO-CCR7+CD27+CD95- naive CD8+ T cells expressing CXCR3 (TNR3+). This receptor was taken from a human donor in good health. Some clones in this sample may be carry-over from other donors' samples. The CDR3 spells CASSEYGQETQYF.